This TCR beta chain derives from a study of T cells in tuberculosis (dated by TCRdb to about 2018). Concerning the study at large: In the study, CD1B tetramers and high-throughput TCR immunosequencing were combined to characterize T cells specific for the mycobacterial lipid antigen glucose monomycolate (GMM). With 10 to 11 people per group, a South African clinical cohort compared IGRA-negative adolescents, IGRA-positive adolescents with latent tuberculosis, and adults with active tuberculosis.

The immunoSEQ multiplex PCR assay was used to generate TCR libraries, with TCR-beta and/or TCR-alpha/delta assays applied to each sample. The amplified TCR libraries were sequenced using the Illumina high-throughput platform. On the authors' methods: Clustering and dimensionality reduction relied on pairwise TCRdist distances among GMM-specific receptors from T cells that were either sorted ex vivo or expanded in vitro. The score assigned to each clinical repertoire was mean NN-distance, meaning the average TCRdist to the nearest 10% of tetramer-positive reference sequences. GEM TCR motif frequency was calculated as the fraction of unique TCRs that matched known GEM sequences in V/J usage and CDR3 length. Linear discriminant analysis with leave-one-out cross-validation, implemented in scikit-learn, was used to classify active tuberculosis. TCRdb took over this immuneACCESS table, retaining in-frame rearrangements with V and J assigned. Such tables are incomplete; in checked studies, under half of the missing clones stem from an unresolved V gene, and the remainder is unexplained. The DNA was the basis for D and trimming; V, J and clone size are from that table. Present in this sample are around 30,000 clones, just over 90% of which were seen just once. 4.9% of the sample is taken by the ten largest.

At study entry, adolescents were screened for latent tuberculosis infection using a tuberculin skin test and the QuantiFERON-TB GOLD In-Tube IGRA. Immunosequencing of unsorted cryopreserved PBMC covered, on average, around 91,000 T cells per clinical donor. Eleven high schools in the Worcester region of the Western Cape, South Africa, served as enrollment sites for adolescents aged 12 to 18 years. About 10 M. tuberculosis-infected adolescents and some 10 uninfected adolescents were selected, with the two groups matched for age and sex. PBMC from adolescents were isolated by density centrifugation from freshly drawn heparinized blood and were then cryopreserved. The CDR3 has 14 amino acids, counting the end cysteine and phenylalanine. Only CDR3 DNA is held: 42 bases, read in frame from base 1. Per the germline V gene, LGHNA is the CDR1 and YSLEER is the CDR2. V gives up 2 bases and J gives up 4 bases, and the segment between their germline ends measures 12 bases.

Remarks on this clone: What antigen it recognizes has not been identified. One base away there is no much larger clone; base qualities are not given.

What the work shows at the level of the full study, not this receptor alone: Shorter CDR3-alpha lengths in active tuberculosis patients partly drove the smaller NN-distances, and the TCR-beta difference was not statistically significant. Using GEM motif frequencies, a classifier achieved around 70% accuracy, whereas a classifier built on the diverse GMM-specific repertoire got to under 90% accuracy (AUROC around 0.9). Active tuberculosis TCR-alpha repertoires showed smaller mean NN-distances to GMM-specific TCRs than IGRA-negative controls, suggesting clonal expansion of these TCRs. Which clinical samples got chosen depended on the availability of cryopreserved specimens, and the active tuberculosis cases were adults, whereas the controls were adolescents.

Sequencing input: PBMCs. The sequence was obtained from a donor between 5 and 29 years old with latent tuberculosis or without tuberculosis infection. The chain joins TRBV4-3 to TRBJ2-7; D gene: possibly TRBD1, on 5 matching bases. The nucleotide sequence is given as TGCGCCAGCAGCCAAAGGTCAGGGTGGTACGAGCAGTACTTC. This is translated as CASSQRSGWYEQYF.